Reported below is one T cell receptor (beta chain). There are many counts of this clonotype. Its antigen is not yet known. No base quality values were provided; no much bigger clone lies one nucleotide off. The TCR beta CDR3 regions were amplified from the RNA transcripts. The first round of RT-PCR for the TCR CDR3 was performed with the HTBI primer set and the Qiagen OneStep RT-PCR kit. Libraries were constructed in a second round of multiplex PCR, after which size selection and purification were performed. Sequencing of the libraries was done on an Illumina HiSeq2000 using paired-end 100 bp reads. On the authors' methods: SOAPnuke was used to process the raw data, removing reads that contained adapters or uncalled bases, had a mean Phred below 15, or lacked an exact match to the constant primer or identifier. High-quality paired reads were merged using COPE v1.2.5, and each unique nucleotide sequence was defined as a clonotype. MiTCR v1.1 was used to align clonotypes to the IMGT TRBV, TRBD and TRBJ reference segments. The analysis included only V-J combinations with a frequency above 0.0001, which together covered more than 99% of the repertoires. The TCS score was defined as the ratio of F50 (clonal expansion) to E x V (chaos), calculated using BLOSUM62-based TCRdist between CDR3 peptides within each V-J. Welch's t-statistics and random forest reduced 450 to 600 V-J features to some 14, which were used in a naive Bayes classifier (R e1071). Starting from the raw public reads, TCRdb applied fastp trimming at Q25, assembled clones with MiXCR and retained in-frame beta chains. A single entry per CDR3 protein holds the most common genes and DNA from its merged rows. The V and J calls and clone size come from TCRdb's table, not from the authors' own analysis. This sample comprises nearly 600,000 distinct CDR3 sequences, 14% of them detected only once. 5.8% of the sample is held by the ten biggest clonotypes.

The sample originates from a study of T cells in Graves' hyperthyroidism and ophthalmopathy (dated by TCRdb to the late 2010s). Looking at the study overall: Peripheral blood was collected at initial diagnosis, before any treatment. Prospective prediction of ophthalmopathy was tested in an independent validation cohort consisting of about 20 hyperthyroidism patients and approximately 16 patients who later progressed to ophthalmopathy. The study also compared thyroid tissue and blood T-cell repertoires from over 5 Graves' hyperthyroidism patients. The approximately 90 discovery patients were randomly split 7:3 into training and test sets. After sampling, hyperthyroidism patients received methimazole starting at 30 mg daily, and ophthalmopathy patients received high-dose intravenous methylprednisolone. To identify TCR V-J signatures that set the groups apart, the researchers used a discovery cohort of 100 patients, made up of under 45 with Graves' ophthalmopathy and about 60 with stable Graves' hyperthyroidism. TCR Vbeta CDR3 sequencing of 120 to 150 peripheral blood samples (about 45 ophthalmopathy, under 80 hyperthyroidism and around 17 progressor patients) is reported in the paper. Points the paper makes about the study in general: Sample size was not statistically predetermined, and investigators were not blinded to group allocation. In validation, progression to ophthalmopathy was predicted by the model with nearly 71% sensitivity and roughly 76% specificity, a median of around 5.9 months before onset. A 13 V-J signature model separated ophthalmopathy from stable hyperthyroidism, with roughly 88% sensitivity and 81.08% specificity in cross-validation and 80%/75% in testing. Blood samples also contained most of the expanded thyroid clonotypes (frequency above 0.001), which suggests that blood repertoires may reflect thyroid immune responses.

Germline trimming amounts to 3 bases on V and 2 bases on J, with 6 as the count of junction bases outside the gene matches. The CDR3 contains 16 residues, cysteine and phenylalanine counted. Only the CDR3 region is kept as DNA, spanning 48 bases read in frame from base 1. The germline V gene gives CDR1 as SGHTA and CDR2 as FQGNSA. Hyperthyroidism patients were newly diagnosed, with disease duration under 2 months, and aged 18 to 65 years. Patients with uncontrolled infections, other autoimmune diseases, pregnancy or lactation were excluded. Clinical symptoms, serum thyroxine and TRAb, thyroid ultrasound, and orbital computed tomography formed the basis for the diagnoses. For progressor patients, blood was drawn at the first diagnosis of hyperthyroidism, before any ophthalmopathy symptoms had appeared. PBMCs were isolated from about 9.2 ml of fresh peripheral blood by Ficoll-Paque density gradient centrifugation. Progressor patients were initially diagnosed with Graves' hyperthyroidism and developed ophthalmopathy during follow-up. Total RNA was extracted using Trizol reagent, and RNA quality was assessed on an Agilent 2100 Bioanalyzer.

This sequence was found in a woman aged 25 to 39 with Graves' hyperthyroidism that later progressed to Graves' ophthalmopathy. Sequencing was done on a sample of blood. The sequence links TRBV7-2 to TRBJ2-5, and TRBD2 matches 10 of the central bases. The CDR3 reads CASSFQASGGQETQYF. The DNA reads TGTGCCAGCAGCTTTCAAGCTAGCGGGGGTCAAGAGACCCAGTACTTC.